A single sample is the source of the 2 T cell receptor beta chains below, sequenced in a study of blood T cell repertoires in COVID-19. Clones were read by immunoSEQ multiplex PCR, and TCRdb kept only the in-frame ones, dropping some. The sample has 250,000 to 300,000 clones; around 90% are singletons. The source material was peripheral blood. These receptors were taken from a woman aged 45-65 years who had recovered from COVID-19.

V gene TRBV7-9 combines with J gene TRBJ2-7; TRBD1 matches at 8 bases. V was pared by 2 bases and J by 0 bases, with 3 bases of the junction left unmatched. This CDR3 is built from 15 residues. Germline CDR1 SEHNR, CDR2 FQNEAQ (reference sequence). The CDR3 region is CASSLSQGVSYEQYF. CDR3 coding DNA: TGTGCCAGCAGCTTATCACAGGGGGTCTCCTACGAGCAGTACTTC.

The chain combines TRBV5-1 with TRBJ2-7, with D possibly matching TRBD1 (5 bases). This CDR3 contains 17 residues. Trimming left V 5 bases short and J 3 bases short, with 24 bases between. CDR1 and CDR2 from the germline V gene are SGHRS and YFSETQ. In nucleotides, the CDR3 is TGCGCCAGCAGTTTAGGAAACCAGGGAAGTTGGCACTACGAGCAGTACTTC. This sequence encodes CASSLGNQGSWHYEQYF.